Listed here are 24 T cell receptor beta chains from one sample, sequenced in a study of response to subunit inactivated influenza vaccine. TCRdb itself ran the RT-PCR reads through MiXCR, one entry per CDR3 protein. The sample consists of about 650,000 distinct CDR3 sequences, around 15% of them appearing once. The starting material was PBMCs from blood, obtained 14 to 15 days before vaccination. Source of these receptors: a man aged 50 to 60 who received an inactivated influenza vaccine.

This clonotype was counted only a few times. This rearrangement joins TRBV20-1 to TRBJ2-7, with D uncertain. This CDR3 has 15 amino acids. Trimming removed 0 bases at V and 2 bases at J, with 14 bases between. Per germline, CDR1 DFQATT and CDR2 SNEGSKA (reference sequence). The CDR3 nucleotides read TGCAGTGCTAGAGATAGCTCCGACCTCCCCTACGAGCAGTACTTC. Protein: CSARDSSDLPYEQYF.

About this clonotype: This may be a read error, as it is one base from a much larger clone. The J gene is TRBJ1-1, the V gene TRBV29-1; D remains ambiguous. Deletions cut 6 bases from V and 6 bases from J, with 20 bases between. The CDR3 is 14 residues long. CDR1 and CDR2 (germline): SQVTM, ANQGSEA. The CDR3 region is CSVLKCGVQAEAFF. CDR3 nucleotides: TGCAGCGTATTGAAGTGTGGTGTTCAAGCTGAAGCTTTCTTT.

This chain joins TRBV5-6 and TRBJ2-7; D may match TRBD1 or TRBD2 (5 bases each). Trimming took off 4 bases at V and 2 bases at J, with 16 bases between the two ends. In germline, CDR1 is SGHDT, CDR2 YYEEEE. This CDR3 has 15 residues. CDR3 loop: CASSQPRGAAYEQYF. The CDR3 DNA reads TGTGCCAGCAGCCAACCCCGGGGCGCGGCCTACGAGCAGTACTTC.

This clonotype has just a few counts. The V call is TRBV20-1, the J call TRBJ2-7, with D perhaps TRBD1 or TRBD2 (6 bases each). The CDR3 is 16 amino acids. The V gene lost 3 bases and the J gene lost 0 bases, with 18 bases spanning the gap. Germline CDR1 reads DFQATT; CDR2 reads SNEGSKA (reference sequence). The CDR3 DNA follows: TGCAGTGCTAGGGAGGGGGGACGAGGGTCCTCCTACGAGCAGTACTTC. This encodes CSAREGGRGSSYEQYF.

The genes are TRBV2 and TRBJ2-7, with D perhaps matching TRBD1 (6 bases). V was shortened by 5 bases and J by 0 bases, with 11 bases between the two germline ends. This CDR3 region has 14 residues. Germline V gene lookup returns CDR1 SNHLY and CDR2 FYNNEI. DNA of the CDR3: TGTGCCAGCAGTAGACAGGCGAGCTCCTACGAGCAGTACTTC. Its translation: CASSRQASSYEQYF.

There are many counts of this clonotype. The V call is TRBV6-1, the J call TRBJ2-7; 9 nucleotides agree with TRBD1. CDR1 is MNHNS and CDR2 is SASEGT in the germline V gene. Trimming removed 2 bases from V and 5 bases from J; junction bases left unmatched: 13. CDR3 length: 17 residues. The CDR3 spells CASSEPLRNRGRHEQYF. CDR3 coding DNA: TGTGCCAGCAGTGAACCACTGAGGAACAGGGGGCGCCACGAGCAGTACTTC.

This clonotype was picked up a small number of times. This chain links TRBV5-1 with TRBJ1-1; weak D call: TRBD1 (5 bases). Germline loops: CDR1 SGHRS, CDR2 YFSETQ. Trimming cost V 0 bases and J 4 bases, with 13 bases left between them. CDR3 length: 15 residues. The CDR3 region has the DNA TGCGCCAGCAGCTTGGCCAAAGGGGAGGGCACTGAAGCTTTCTTT. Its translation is CASSLAKGEGTEAFF.

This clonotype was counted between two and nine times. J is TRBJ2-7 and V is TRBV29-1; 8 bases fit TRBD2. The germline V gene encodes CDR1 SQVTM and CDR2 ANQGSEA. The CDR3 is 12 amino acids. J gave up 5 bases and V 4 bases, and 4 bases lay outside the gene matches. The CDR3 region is CSVGLAGHEQYF. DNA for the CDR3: TGCAGCGTTGGGTTAGCGGGGCACGAGCAGTACTTC.

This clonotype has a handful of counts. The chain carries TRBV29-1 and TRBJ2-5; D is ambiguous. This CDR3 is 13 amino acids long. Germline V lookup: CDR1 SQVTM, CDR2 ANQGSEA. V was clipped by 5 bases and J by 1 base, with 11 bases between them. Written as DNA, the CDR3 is TGCAGCGTTACCCCGACTGCCCAAGAGACCCAGTACTTC. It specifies CSVTPTAQETQYF.

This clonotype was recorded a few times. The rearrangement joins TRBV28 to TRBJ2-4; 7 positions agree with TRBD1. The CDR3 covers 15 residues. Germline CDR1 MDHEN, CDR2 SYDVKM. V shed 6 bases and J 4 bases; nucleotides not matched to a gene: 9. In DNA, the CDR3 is TGTGCCAGCAGCCCAAATAACAGGGGTAAAAACATTCAGTACTTC. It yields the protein CASSPNNRGKNIQYF.

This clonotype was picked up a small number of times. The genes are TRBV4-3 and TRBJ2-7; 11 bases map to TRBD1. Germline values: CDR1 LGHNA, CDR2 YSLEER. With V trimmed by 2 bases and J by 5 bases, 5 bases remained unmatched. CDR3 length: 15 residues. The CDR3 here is CASSQQWDRGNEQYF. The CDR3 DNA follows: TGCGCCAGCAGCCAACAATGGGACAGGGGGAACGAGCAGTACTTC.

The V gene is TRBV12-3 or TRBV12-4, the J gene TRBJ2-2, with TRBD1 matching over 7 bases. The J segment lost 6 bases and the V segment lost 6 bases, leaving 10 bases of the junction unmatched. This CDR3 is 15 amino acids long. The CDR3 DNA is TGTGCCAGCAGATACCGTGGACAGGACCCCGGGGAGCTGTTTTTT. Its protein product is CASRYRGQDPGELFF.

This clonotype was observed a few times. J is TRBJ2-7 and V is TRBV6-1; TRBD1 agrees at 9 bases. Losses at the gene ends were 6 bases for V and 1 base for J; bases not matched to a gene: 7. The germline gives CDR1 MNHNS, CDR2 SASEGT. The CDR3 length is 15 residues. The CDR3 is CASRDPGTGSYEQYF. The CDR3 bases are TGTGCCAGCAGGGATCCCGGGACAGGGTCCTACGAGCAGTACTTC.

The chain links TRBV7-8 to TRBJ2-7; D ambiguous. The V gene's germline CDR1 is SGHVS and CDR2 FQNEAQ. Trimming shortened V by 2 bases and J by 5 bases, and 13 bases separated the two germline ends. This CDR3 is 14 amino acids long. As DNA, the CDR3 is TGTGCCAGCAGCTTAAATCCGCAGATTCACGAGCAGTACTTC. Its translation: CASSLNPQIHEQYF.

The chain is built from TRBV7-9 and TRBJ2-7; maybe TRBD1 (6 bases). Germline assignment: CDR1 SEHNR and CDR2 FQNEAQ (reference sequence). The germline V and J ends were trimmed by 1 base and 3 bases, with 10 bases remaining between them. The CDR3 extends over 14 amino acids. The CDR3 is CASSLGTVNYEQYF. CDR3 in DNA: TGTGCCAGCAGCTTAGGGACAGTTAACTACGAGCAGTACTTC.

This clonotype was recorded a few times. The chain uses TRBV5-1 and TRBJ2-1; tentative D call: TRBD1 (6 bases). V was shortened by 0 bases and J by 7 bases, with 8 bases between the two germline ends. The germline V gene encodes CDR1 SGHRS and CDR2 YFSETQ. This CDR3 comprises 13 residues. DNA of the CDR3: TGCGCCAGCAGCTTGGGGGACAATAATGAGCAGTTCTTC. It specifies CASSLGDNNEQFF.

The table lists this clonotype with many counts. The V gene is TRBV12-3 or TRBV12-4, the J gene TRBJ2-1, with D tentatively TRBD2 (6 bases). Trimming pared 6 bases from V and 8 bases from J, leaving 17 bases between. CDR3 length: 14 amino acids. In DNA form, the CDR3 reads TGTGCCAGCAGGACCGGGACTTCTTTAGATGAGCAGTTCTTC. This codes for CASRTGTSLDEQFF.

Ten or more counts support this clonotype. For the CDR3, the DNA is TGTGCCAGCAGTTTGCGGGACAGTAATGAAAAACTGTTTTTT. This codes for CASSLRDSNEKLFF. The V gene is TRBV28, the J gene TRBJ1-4; TRBD1 agrees at 7 bases. Germline V gives CDR1 MDHEN, CDR2 SYDVKM. There are 14 residues in the CDR3. The ends lost 3 bases at V and 4 bases at J; junction bases unmatched: 2. Using reference TRBV28 and TRBJ1-4 for the parts outside the CDR3, the full variable domain is DVKVTQSSRYLVKRTGEKVFLECVQDMDHENMFWYRQDPGLGLRLIYFSYDVKMKEKGDIPEGYSVSREKKERFSLILESASTNQTSMYLCASSLRDSNEKLFFGSGTQLSVL.

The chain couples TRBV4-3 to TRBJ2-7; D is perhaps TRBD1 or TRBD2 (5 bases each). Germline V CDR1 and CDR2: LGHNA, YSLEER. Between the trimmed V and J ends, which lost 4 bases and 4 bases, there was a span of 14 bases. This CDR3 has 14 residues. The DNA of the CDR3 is TGCGCCAGCAGCCCCCTTGGCAGGGAGTACGAGCAGTACTTC. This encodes CASSPLGREYEQYF.

CDR3 sequence: CASTWGHLNEQFF. CDR3 sequence (DNA): TGTGCCTCTACCTGGGGCCACCTCAATGAGCAGTTCTTC. The chain uses TRBV10-3 and TRBJ2-1, with D possibly matching TRBD1 (5 bases). V lost 11 bases to trimming and J lost 6 bases, with 17 bases between them. The CDR3 covers 13 residues. Germline V CDR1 and CDR2: ENHRY, SYGVKD.

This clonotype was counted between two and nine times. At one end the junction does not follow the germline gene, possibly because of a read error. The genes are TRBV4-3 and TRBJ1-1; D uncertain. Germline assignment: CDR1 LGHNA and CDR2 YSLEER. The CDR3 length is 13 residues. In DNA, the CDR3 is TGCGCCAGCAGGCAAGGAACGGGCACTGAAGCTTTCTTT. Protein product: CASRQGTGTEAFF.

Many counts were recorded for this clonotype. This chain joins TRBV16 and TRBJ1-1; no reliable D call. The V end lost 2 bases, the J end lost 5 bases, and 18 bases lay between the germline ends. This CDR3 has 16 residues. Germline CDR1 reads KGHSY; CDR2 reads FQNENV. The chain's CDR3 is CASSQARPKAGTEAFF. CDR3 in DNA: TGTGCCAGCAGCCAAGCCCGACCTAAAGCCGGGACTGAAGCTTTCTTT.

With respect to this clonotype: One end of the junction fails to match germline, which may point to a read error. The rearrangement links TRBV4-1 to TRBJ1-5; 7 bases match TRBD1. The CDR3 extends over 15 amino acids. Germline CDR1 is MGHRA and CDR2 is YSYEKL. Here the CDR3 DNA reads TGCGCCAGCAACCAACGACAGGGACGAAATCAGCCCCAGCATTTT. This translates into CASNQRQGRNQPQHF.

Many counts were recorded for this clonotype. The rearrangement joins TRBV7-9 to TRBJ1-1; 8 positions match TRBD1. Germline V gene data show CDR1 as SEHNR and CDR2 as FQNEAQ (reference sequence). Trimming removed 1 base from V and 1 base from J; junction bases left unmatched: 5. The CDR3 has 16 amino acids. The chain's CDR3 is CASSLGPGQGNTEAFF. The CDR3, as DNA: TGTGCCAGCAGCTTAGGCCCCGGACAGGGGAACACTGAAGCTTTCTTT.